Below are 14 T cell receptor beta chains sequenced from a single sample in a study of shared clonotypes between healthy human individuals. Produced via immunoSEQ multiplex PCR; TCRdb's table is partial and in-frame only. The repertoire holds approximately 2.1 million clones, with 93% as singletons. The sample was naive CD4+ T cells from PBMCs. Described subset: CD45RA+ positively selected. Source of these receptors: a man younger than 30 in good health. Some clones in this sample may be carry-over from other donors' samples.

The CDR3: CAWTRTGAYEQYF. CDR3 coding DNA: TGTGCCTGGACTAGGACTGGAGCCTACGAGCAGTACTTC. V is TRBV30 and J is TRBJ2-7, with a possible D match to TRBD2 (5 bases). The CDR3 totals 13 residues. The V end was cut by 4 bases, the J end by 2 bases, with 12 bases between. CDR1 GTSNPN and CDR2 SVGIG come from the germline V gene (reference sequence). Together with reference TRBV30 and TRBJ2-7, the CDR3 gives the full variable domain: SQTIHQWPATLVQPVGSPLSLECTVEGTSNPNLYWYRQAAGRGLQLLFYSVGIGQISSEVPQNLSASRPQDRQFILSSKKLLLSDSGFYLCAWTRTGAYEQYFGPGTRLTVT.

The chain combines TRBV4-1 with TRBJ2-2, with D uncertain. The CDR3 covers 17 residues. CDR1 MGHRA and CDR2 YSYEKL come from the germline V gene. Trimming left V 0 bases short and J 0 bases short, with 11 bases between. As DNA, the CDR3 is TGCGCCAGCAGCCAAGATGACGACTCCGCGAACACCGGGGAGCTGTTTTTT. Translated, it gives CASSQDDDSANTGELFF.

This clone appeared a single time. This chain joins TRBV23-1 and TRBJ2-7; D is ambiguous. TRBV23-1 is placed among ORFs of uncertain function. The V end lost 6 bases, the J end lost 3 bases, and 18 bases lay between the germline ends. CDR3 length equals 15 residues. The CDR3 sequence: CASSPRAAVRYEQYF. The CDR3 DNA sequence: TGCGCCAGCAGCCCACGGGCCGCCGTCCGCTACGAGCAGTACTTC.

With respect to this clone: The same CDR3 can be traced to other DNA sequences in this sample. The chain carries TRBV9 and TRBJ2-5; D unclear. The CDR3 has 11 residues. Trimming cost V 4 bases and J 4 bases, with 5 bases left between them. Germline-derived CDR1 and CDR2 are SGDLS and YYNGEE. As DNA, the CDR3 is TGTGCCAGCAGCTCCGGAGAGACCCAGTACTTC. The encoded protein is CASSSGETQYF.

The chain combines TRBV5-1 with TRBJ1-2; 7 positions agree with TRBD1. The germline V gene encodes CDR1 SGHRS and CDR2 YFSETQ. Trimming took 0 bases from V and 8 from J; bases not matched to a gene: 7. The CDR3 is 14 residues long. The CDR3 DNA follows: TGCGCCAGCAGCTTGGATTCCAGGGGGAACGGCTACACCTTC. As protein: CASSLDSRGNGYTF.

As regards this clone: In the same sample, other DNA sequences code for this CDR3. The chain has TRBV5-1 and TRBJ1-2; D gene unclear. CDR3 length: 13 amino acids. Trimming shortened V by 0 bases and J by 4 bases, and 7 bases separated the two germline ends. Germline V gene sequence: CDR1 SGHRS, CDR2 YFSETQ. The CDR3 here is CASSLEPSYGYTF. The CDR3 region has the DNA TGCGCCAGCAGCTTGGAGCCGAGCTATGGCTACACCTTC.

This chain joins TRBV13 and TRBJ2-2; 10 nucleotides agree with TRBD2. J lost 8 bases, V lost 4 bases, and 22 bases had no gene match. This CDR3 spans 20 amino acids. Germline CDR1 PRHDT, CDR2 FYEKMQ (reference sequence). CDR3 amino acids: CASSSSGSAILGGVLGELFF. The CDR3 nucleotides read TGTGCCAGCAGCTCTAGCGGGAGCGCGATATTGGGAGGTGTTTTGGGGGAGCTGTTTTTT.

A remark on this clone: The same CDR3 can be traced to other DNA sequences in this sample. The V call is TRBV5-1, the J call TRBJ2-1; 14 nucleotides align to TRBD2. Trimming took 2 bases from V and 1 from J; bases not matched to a gene: 2. The CDR3 has 17 residues. The germline V gene encodes CDR1 SGHRS and CDR2 YFSETQ. For the CDR3, the DNA is TGCGCCAGCAGCTTTGGGACTAGCGGGAGTTCCTACAATGAGCAGTTCTTC. Translating gives CASSFGTSGSSYNEQFF. The full variable domain, with the rest looked up from reference TRBV5-1 and TRBJ2-1, is KAGVTQTPRYLIKTRGQQVTLSCSPISGHRSVSWYQQTPGQGLQFLFEYFSETQRNKGNFPGRFSGRQFSNSRSEMNVSTLELGDSALYLCASSFGTSGSSYNEQFFGPGTRLTVL.

This chain connects TRBV5-4 to TRBJ2-7; no definite D call. V lost 0 bases to trimming and J lost 3 bases, with 10 bases between them. Germline assignment: CDR1 SGHNT and CDR2 YYREEE (reference sequence). There are 14 residues in the CDR3. The CDR3 protein is CASSLVGQFYEQYF. The DNA for the CDR3 is TGTGCCAGCAGCTTGGTAGGCCAGTTCTACGAGCAGTACTTC.

The gene calls are TRBV10-3 and TRBJ2-6; possibly TRBD1 for D (6 bases). V lost 7 bases to trimming and J lost 2 bases, with 24 bases between them. CDR1 and CDR2 from the germline V gene are ENHRY and SYGVKD. The CDR3 spans 19 residues. DNA of the CDR3: TGTGCCATCAAACCTCGGGACACCCACTATTTCCCTGGGGCCAACGTCCTGACTTTC. It translates to CAIKPRDTHYFPGANVLTF.

The chain links TRBV29-1 to TRBJ1-1; D gene unclear. Looked up from germline, CDR1 is SQVTM and CDR2 is ANQGSEA. The length of the CDR3 is 12 residues. The ends were cut back, 0 bases at V and 7 bases at J, with 9 bases in the middle. The DNA for the CDR3 is TGCAGCGTTGAAGATCGAAATTATGAAGCTTTCTTT. The encoded protein is CSVEDRNYEAFF.

For the CDR3, the DNA is TGTGCCAGCTCACCACCCGGGACACACACCGGGGAGCTGTTTTTT. Protein sequence: CASSPPGTHTGELFF. V usage is TRBV18 and J usage is TRBJ2-2; the D gene is possibly TRBD1 (6 bases). This CDR3 is built from 15 residues. V was shortened by 0 bases and J by 3 bases, with 8 bases between the two germline ends. Per the germline V gene, CDR1 is KGHSH and CDR2 is LQKENI.

V and J are TRBV19 and TRBJ2-5; 8 nucleotides match TRBD1. V shed 9 bases, J shed 3 bases, and the junction held 15 bases outside the gene matches. Germline lookup yields CDR1 LNHDA and CDR2 SQIVND (reference sequence). This CDR3 has 16 residues. CDR3 sequence: CASATRGQGAEETQYF. Written as DNA, the CDR3 is TGTGCCAGCGCGACTCGTGGGCAGGGGGCGGAAGAGACCCAGTACTTC.

The chain couples TRBV5-1 to TRBJ2-2; 10 nucleotides agree with TRBD2. V dropped 5 bases and J dropped 3; count of bases not matched to a gene: 7. Germline V gene data show CDR1 as SGHRS and CDR2 as YFSETQ. The CDR3 totals 16 residues. The DNA for the CDR3 is TGCGCCAGCAGATATCTAGCGGGAGCGGACACCGGGGAGCTGTTTTTT. This codes for CASRYLAGADTGELFF.